A selection of T cell receptor beta chains follows, all from one sample in a study of blood T cells in healthy people across ages. One entry per CDR3 protein results from TCRdb running MiXCR on the 5' RACE reads. This table holds around 1,800,000 distinct CDR3 sequences, approximately 40% found once. Sequencing used blood. The source is a human donor in good health. The CDR3 runs from the conserved cysteine through the conserved F or W.

length	J	V	CDR3
18	TRBJ2-4	TRBV20-1	CSAREWGGRLAKSDIQYF
12	TRBJ1-2	TRBV29-1	CSVVGRGYGYTF
14	TRBJ2-1	TRBV20-1	CSARRGLPYNEQFF
14	TRBJ2-3	TRBV11-2	CASSRTGTADTQYF
15	TRBJ1-3	TRBV4-1	CASSLTRVVGNTIYF
13	TRBJ2-1	TRBV4-3	CASSQENTNEQFF
15	TRBJ2-1	TRBV4-1	CASSQERLLNNEQFF
14	TRBJ2-1	TRBV4-3	CASSEDTGYNEQFF
15	TRBJ2-7	TRBV12-3/TRBV12-4	CASSIKRGYDREQYF
14	TRBJ2-5	TRBV7-2	CASSLGGRFWEQYF
14	TRBJ1-2	TRBV5-5	CASSLVQGSDGYTF
15	TRBJ2-5	TRBV28	CASSLSPTGQETQYF
13	TRBJ2-5	TRBV29-1	CSVGQTVEETQYF
15	TRBJ1-2	TRBV6-1	CASLMGGQFNYGYTF
14	TRBJ2-3	TRBV6-5	CTSSRDSNTDTQYF
16	TRBJ1-6	TRBV27	CASSLIGGGRNSPLHF
15	TRBJ1-1	TRBV5-8	CASSLVRGGRTEAFF
14	TRBJ1-2	TRBV6-5	CASSVTENRGGYTF
13	TRBJ1-5	TRBV10-3	CAIISDSDQPQHF
19	TRBJ2-7	TRBV10-3	CAIRGRPSGTSGGSYEQYF
15	TRBJ2-3	TRBV5-1	CASSQLGQFTDTQYF
16	TRBJ2-1	TRBV12-3/TRBV12-4	CASTPLGRSSYNEQFF
17	TRBJ1-2	TRBV10-3	CAISEMSGQVGERGYTF
11	TRBJ1-2	TRBV29-1	CSVGGRDGYTF
17	TRBJ1-6	TRBV12-3/TRBV12-4	CASSPAGVQGMNSPLHF
16	TRBJ1-5	TRBV7-2	CASSANRDSFYQPQHF
17	TRBJ2-4	TRBV24-1	CATSDSERGGTKNIQYF
17	TRBJ2-1	TRBV9	CASSVSRLAGDYNEQFF
14	TRBJ2-1	TRBV4-3	CASSQISGRNEQFF
14	TRBJ1-2	TRBV20-1	CSAARSRANYGYTF
13	TRBJ2-5	TRBV12-3/TRBV12-4	CASSLGDRETQYF
16	TRBJ1-2	TRBV5-1	CASSLGNRDRLKGYNF
14	TRBJ1-1	TRBV9	CASSVGRDRNEAFF
18	TRBJ2-5	TRBV2	CASSEARGVQTLEETQYF
12	TRBJ2-1	TRBV20-1	CSASGALGEQFF
17	TRBJ2-3	TRBV6-4	CASSRAAGGGHQDTQYF
14	TRBJ2-3	TRBV20-1	CSARGGGAEDTQYF
14	TRBJ2-7	TRBV6-5	CASKETLGSYEQYF
15	TRBJ2-5	TRBV27	CASRRRTGPGETQYF
17	TRBJ2-1	TRBV12-3/TRBV12-4	CASSFRRGRRSYNEQFF
16	TRBJ2-7	TRBV5-1	CASSSRLAGIQDEQYF
14	TRBJ2-1	TRBV28	CASSLTAEVTEQFF
12	TRBJ1-1	TRBV29-1	CSTSRVDTEAFF
14	TRBJ1-4	TRBV5-1	CASSWGQINEKLFF
13	TRBJ1-2	TRBV5-1	CASSGFGDYGYTF
15	TRBJ2-7	TRBV7-2	CAGSYIAGRPYEQYF